The rows below give T cell receptor beta chains drawn from one sample of a study of Ad26.COV2.S vaccination and SARS-CoV-2 variants. Measured with immunoSEQ multiplex PCR; TCRdb has only the in-frame clones, and not every one. The data contain about 39,000 clones, approximately 80% of them singletons. The sequencing here drew on peripheral blood, taken after recovery from COVID-19. The receptor source for this set is a human donor who had recovered from COVID-19. Both conserved end residues are part of each CDR3. The D gene is left open where the match is weak. Clone size, where shown, is once, few, many, or a class for clones that have expanded.

CDR3 length,clone size,J gene,D gene,V gene,CDR3 DNA,CDR3 protein
11,-,TRBJ1-2,-,TRBV20-1,TGCAGTGCTGACCGTCGGGGGGGCTACACCTTC,CSADRRGGYTF
15,-,TRBJ1-1,-,TRBV5-1,TGCGCCAGCAGCTGGATTCAGGCTTCGAACACTGAAGCTTTCTTT,CASSWIQASNTEAFF
15,many,TRBJ1-1,-,TRBV11-2,TGTGCCAGCAGCTTAGGTGCCGCCGGGGGGACTGAAGCTTTCTTT,CASSLGAAGGTEAFF
13,few,TRBJ1-1,-,TRBV6-1,TGTGCCAGCAGTGAACCGGGGTGGACTGAAGCTTTCTTT,CASSEPGWTEAFF
12,-,TRBJ2-3,-,TRBV24-1,TGTGCCACCACCTATAAAAGGGACACGCAGTATTTT,CATTYKRDTQYF
16,-,TRBJ2-2,TRBD2,TRBV5-1,TGCGCCAGCAGCTTGGACGGGAGGGCTGGGTCCGGGGAGCTGTTTTTT,CASSLDGRAGSGELFF
15,-,TRBJ1-1,-,TRBV18,TGTGCCAGCTCACCCCCGCTCAGAGCGGGAACTGAAGCTTTCTTT,CASSPPLRAGTEAFF
14,-,TRBJ1-1,TRBD1,TRBV5-5,TGTGCCAGCAGCGCCGGGACAGTCAACACTGAAGCTTTCTTT,CASSAGTVNTEAFF
12,-,TRBJ2-6,-,TRBV29-1,TGCAGCGTTCAAACTGGGGCCAACGTCCTGACTTTC,CSVQTGANVLTF
14,few,TRBJ1-1,-,TRBV18,TGTGCCAGCTCAGAAGACCTTAAGGGCACTGAAGCTTTCTTT,CASSEDLKGTEAFF
16,-,TRBJ1-2,-,TRBV6-1,TGTGCCAGCAGTGAAGGTGGTACGTTTTGGAGCTATGGCTACACCTTC,CASSEGGTFWSYGYTF
13,once,TRBJ1-2,-,TRBV3-1/TRBV3-2,TGTGCCAGCAAGGGAGAGACAGCCTATGGCTACACCTTC,CASKGETAYGYTF
16,few,TRBJ2-1,-,TRBV18,TGTGCCAGCTCACCCCCGTTGGGCCCCCGTCCTGGTGAGCAGTTCTTC,CASSPPLGPRPGEQFF
15,-,TRBJ2-2,-,TRBV7-8,TGTGCCAGCAGCTTAGGGCTTTCGAACACCGGGGAGCTGTTTTTT,CASSLGLSNTGELFF
13,-,TRBJ2-5,TRBD1,TRBV4-1,TGCGCCAGCAGCCAAGGGACAGGGGGGACCCAGTACTTC,CASSQGTGGTQYF
15,-,TRBJ2-7,TRBD1,TRBV5-1,TGCGCCAGCAGCCCGCCGCAGGGGGCCAACTACGAGCAGTACTTC,CASSPPQGANYEQYF
12,-,TRBJ2-7,TRBD2,TRBV10-3,TGTGCCATCAGTCCACTAGCGGAAGAGCAGTACTTC,CAISPLAEEQYF
13,-,TRBJ2-1,-,TRBV6-5,TGTGCCAGCAGTAGTCGGGGAGTGAATGAGCAGTTCTTC,CASSSRGVNEQFF
12,once,TRBJ1-2,-,TRBV24-1,TGTGCCACCAGTGATGGCATGTGGGGCTACACCTTC,CATSDGMWGYTF
15,once,TRBJ2-3,-,TRBV5-1,TGCGCCAGCAGCTTGGACAGCCCTAGCACAGATACGCAGTATTTT,CASSLDSPSTDTQYF
18,once,TRBJ1-1,-,TRBV18,TGTGCCAGCTCACCACAGTCAACAGTAGTGGGGGGAAGTACTGAAGCTTTCTTT,CASSPQSTVVGGSTEAFF
13,-,TRBJ1-1,-,TRBV5-1,TGCGCCAGCAGCCCCGGATTGGACACTGAAGCTTTCTTT,CASSPGLDTEAFF
12,-,TRBJ1-2,-,TRBV6-5,TGTGCCAGCTCTCCGGGGTCGGGTGGCTACACCTTC,CASSPGSGGYTF
14,-,TRBJ1-2,-,TRBV5-1,TGCGCCAGCAGCTTGTCGACAGCAGAATATGGCTACACCTTC,CASSLSTAEYGYTF
15,few,TRBJ2-7,-,TRBV21-1,TGTGCCAGCAGCAACCCCCCCCCGCAGACCTACGAGCAGTACTTC,CASSNPPPQTYEQYF
13,-,TRBJ2-1,-,TRBV11-2,TGTGCCAGCAGCTTATCGAGGGACAATGAGCAGTTCTTC,CASSLSRDNEQFF
18,-,TRBJ1-1,TRBD1,TRBV11-2,TGTGCCAGCAGCGTCCCCCCCCGGGACAGGGCTTGGAAAACTGAAGCTTTCTTT,CASSVPPRDRAWKTEAFF
15,-,TRBJ2-7,-,TRBV28,TGTGCCAGCTTCCCCTTGACTCCGCGACCCTACGAGCAGTACTTC,CASFPLTPRPYEQYF
15,-,TRBJ2-7,-,TRBV18,TGTGCCAGCTCTGTCCGGGCCGGTACTGAATGGGAGCAGTACTTC,CASSVRAGTEWEQYF
15,once,TRBJ1-1,-,TRBV28,TGTGCCAGCAGTTTCCCCGGGCAGGGAGGCACTGAAGCTTTCTTT,CASSFPGQGGTEAFF
17,-,TRBJ2-5,TRBD1,TRBV12-5,TGTGCTAGTGGTTTGGTAGGGACAGGGCCCCACCAAGAGACCCAGTACTTC,CASGLVGTGPHQETQYF
16,-,TRBJ2-1,TRBD2,TRBV9,TGTGCCAGCAGCGTTCTAGCGGGGGGGGAATACAATGAGCAGTTCTTC,CASSVLAGGEYNEQFF
12,few,TRBJ1-1,-,TRBV5-6,TGTGCCAGCAACTTGTCAGGGAGAGAAGCTTTCTTT,CASNLSGREAFF
16,-,TRBJ2-3,TRBD2,TRBV4-1,TGCGCCAGCAGCCAAGAGGAGCGGGGGGGCATATATACGCAGTATTTT,CASSQEERGGIYTQYF
16,-,TRBJ1-3,-,TRBV19,TGTGCCAGTATTCCCCACGGACCTAACTCTGGAAACACCATATATTTT,CASIPHGPNSGNTIYF
15,-,TRBJ1-1,-,TRBV28,TGTGCCAGCAGTTTCTCAAGGGAGATGAACACTGAAGCTTTCTTT,CASSFSREMNTEAFF
14,-,TRBJ2-3,-,TRBV18,TGTGCCAGCTCACCCTCGACGACCCGGGATACGCAGTATTTT,CASSPSTTRDTQYF
11,-,TRBJ2-3,-,TRBV20-1,TGCAGTGCTGGGAGGACAGATACGCAGTATTTT,CSAGRTDTQYF
17,once,TRBJ1-3,-,TRBV5-1,TGCGCCAGCAGCCCCATAACCCTAGAGAGCTCTGGAAACACCATATATTTT,CASSPITLESSGNTIYF
15,-,TRBJ2-4,TRBD1,TRBV4-2,TGTGCCAGCAGCCAAGCAGGGACAGGGAAAAACATTCAGTACTTC,CASSQAGTGKNIQYF
15,-,TRBJ1-5,TRBD1,TRBV2,TGTGCCAGCACCCACCGGGACAGGGGCAATCAGCCCCAGCATTTT,CASTHRDRGNQPQHF
16,-,TRBJ2-2,TRBD2,TRBV5-1,TGCGCCAGCAGCTCACAAAGCGGGAGTCCCACCGGGGAGCTGTTTTTT,CASSSQSGSPTGELFF
15,-,TRBJ1-1,-,TRBV6-2/TRBV6-3,TGTGCCAGCAGTTACTCTCCCAGGGGAGAGGGTGAAGCTTTCTTT,CASSYSPRGEGEAFF
16,-,TRBJ2-3,TRBD2,TRBV19,TGTGCCAGTAGTATGACTAGCGGGAGCGGTGCAGATACGCAGTATTTT,CASSMTSGSGADTQYF
16,once,TRBJ2-2,TRBD2,TRBV5-1,TGCGCCAGCAGCTTGGTGGCTAGCGGGAACACCGGGGAGCTGTTTTTT,CASSLVASGNTGELFF
15,-,TRBJ2-7,TRBD2,TRBV18,TGTGCCAGCTCCGGGACTAGCGGGAGGACCTACGAGCAGTACTTC,CASSGTSGRTYEQYF
14,-,TRBJ1-2,-,TRBV7-9,TGTGCCAGCGAAGACAGTACCTTTAACTATGGCTACACCTTC,CASEDSTFNYGYTF
16,-,TRBJ1-2,TRBD1,TRBV7-2,TGTGCCAGCAAGAAGACGGAAGGACAGGGGAACTATGGCTACACCTTC,CASKKTEGQGNYGYTF
15,once,TRBJ2-7,-,TRBV11-2,TGTGCCAGCAGCCCACCAGGGGCGCGGGGAGAGGAGCAGTACTTC,CASSPPGARGEEQYF
16,-,TRBJ1-1,-,TRBV23-1,TGCGCCAGCAGTCAATCAGGTGACAGTCAGGACGCTGAAGCTTTCTTT,CASSQSGDSQDAEAFF
15,-,TRBJ2-1,TRBD1,TRBV5-1,TGCGCCAGCAGCATGGGACAGGGGCCCAACAATGAGCAGTTCTTC,CASSMGQGPNNEQFF